Shown below are 5 T cell receptor beta chains from a single sample sequenced in a study of PD-L1 blockade in urothelial cancer. Repertoires were generated with immunoSEQ multiplex PCR, while TCRdb's copy carries only in-frame clones and drops some. This table has about 88,000 clones, 90% appearing once. This material consisted of PBMCs, taken around atezolizumab (anti-PD-L1) treatment. These receptor sequences come from a man aged 55 to 69 with urothelial cancer.

This chain joins TRBV10-3 and TRBJ2-5; possible D gene TRBD1, 6 bases. The length of the CDR3 is 12 residues. Germline assignment: CDR1 ENHRY and CDR2 SYGVKD. The germline V and J ends were trimmed by 3 bases and 14 bases, with 16 bases remaining between them. CDR3 coding DNA: TGTGCCATCAGTGACCCACAGGGCGCAGGTTACTTC. Amino acids: CAISDPQGAGYF.

This clone was observed a single time. The chain carries TRBV12-1 and TRBJ2-3; the DNA was not compared with TRBD2, the D call given in the table. TRBV12-1 is tagged as a pseudogene. This CDR3 has 17 residues. In nucleotides, the CDR3 is TGTGCCAGCAGCTTTGCGAAGGAGGTCTGTTGCACAGATACGCAGTATTTT. It yields the protein CASSFAKEVCCTDTQYF.

The chain joins TRBV9 to TRBJ1-1; tentative D call: TRBD1 (5 bases). V gave up 5 bases and J gave up 0 bases, with 20 bases separating them. Germline CDR1 reads SGDLS; CDR2 reads YYNGEE. CDR3 size: 17 residues. The CDR3 loop reads CASSPQAAGGVNTEAFF. CDR3 bases: TGTGCCAGCAGTCCTCAAGCCGCTGGGGGGGTGAACACTGAAGCTTTCTTT.

V gene TRBV6-5 combines with J gene TRBJ2-1; the D gene is possibly TRBD2 (6 bases). The CDR3 totals 12 residues. The germline V gene encodes CDR1 MNHEY and CDR2 SVGAGI. V was clipped by 5 bases and J by 14 bases, with 16 bases between them. The chain's CDR3 is CASSAGPGLEFF. CDR3 DNA: TGTGCCAGCAGTGCGGGACCGGGGTTGGAGTTCTTC.

V usage is TRBV2 and J usage is TRBJ1-1; 11 bases are shared with TRBD1. This CDR3 has 15 residues. Per the germline V gene, CDR1 is SNHLY and CDR2 is FYNNEI. J lost 5 bases, V lost 3 bases, and 5 bases had no gene match. In DNA, the CDR3 is TGTGCCAGCAGTGAGGACAGGGGGCGCGGTACTGAAGCTTTCTTT. Its translation is CASSEDRGRGTEAFF.